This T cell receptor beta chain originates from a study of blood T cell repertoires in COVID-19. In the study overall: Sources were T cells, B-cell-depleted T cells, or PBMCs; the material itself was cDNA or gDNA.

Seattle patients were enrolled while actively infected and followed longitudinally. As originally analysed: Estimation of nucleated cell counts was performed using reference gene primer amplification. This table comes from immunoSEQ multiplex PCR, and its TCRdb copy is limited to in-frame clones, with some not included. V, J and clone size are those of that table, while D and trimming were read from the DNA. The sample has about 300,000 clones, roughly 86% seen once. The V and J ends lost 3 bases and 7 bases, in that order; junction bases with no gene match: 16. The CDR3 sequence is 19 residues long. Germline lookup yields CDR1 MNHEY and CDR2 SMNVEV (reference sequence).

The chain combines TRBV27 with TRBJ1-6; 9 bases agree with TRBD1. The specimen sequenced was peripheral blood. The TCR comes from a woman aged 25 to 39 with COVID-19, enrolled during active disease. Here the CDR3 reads CASSFSGLPWTGENSPLHF. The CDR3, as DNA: TGTGCCAGCAGTTTTTCGGGTCTACCCTGGACAGGGGAAAATTCACCCCTCCACTTT.